A selection of T cell receptor beta chains follows, all from one sample in a study of tumor-infiltrating lymphocytes in primary liver carcinoma. TCRdb itself ran the multiplex PCR reads through MiXCR, one entry per CDR3 protein. The sample contains around 25,000 distinct CDR3 sequences, approximately 77% of which appear only once. The sample comprised liver tumor tissue from sampling region 5. These receptors came from a woman aged 30 to 39 with primary liver carcinoma and hepatitis B virus infection. The CDR3 runs from the conserved cysteine through the conserved F or W. D genes are given only for firm matches.

>-|TRBV11-3
CTSSFGARSHNEQFF
>-|TRBV12-5
CANPPLSSDQETQYF
>-|TRBV10-3
CAITRTPGNSPLHF
>TRBD1|TRBV6-5
CASSTERGLTWYF
>-|TRBV10-3
CAISHTVTRDEQFF
>-|TRBV11-2
CASRVTSRRSGNEQFF
>-|TRBV18
CASSLAGDPAYEQYF
>TRBD2|TRBV7-9
CASSLDSLVGGRGHEQYF
>TRBD2|TRBV7-9
CASWGLAAPYEQYF
>-|TRBV11-3
CASSLGARSCNEQFF
>TRBD1|TRBV11-2
CASSLEQGARREMGHYNEEFF
>-|TRBV4-1
CAITNAREETQYF
>TRBD2|TRBV12-3/TRBV12-4
CASSFEAGREGPVEQFF
>-|TRBV6-6
CASQGGFGNQPQHF
>-|TRBV11-3
CVTSFGARSYNEQFF
>-|TRBV9
CASSGGSGPNSPLHF
>-|TRBV11-2
CDSSGYSDNEQFF
>-|TRBV27
CASSSKSMTGELFF
>-|TRBV11-2
CASSLEGNSYNEQFF
>-|TRBV11-1
CASSLTGYERYF
>-|TRBV4-2
CASTQEHLGQGGPRDQYF
>TRBD2|TRBV12-3/TRBV12-4
CASSHELAGRGEQYF
>TRBD1|TRBV5-1
CASSLQGATDTLYF
>-|TRBV28
CASSFAKQCLLTDTQYF
>-|TRBV5-4
CVSSFRTQGHHNEQFF
>-|TRBV28
CASRVQAKAYEEYF
>TRBD1|TRBV12-3/TRBV12-4
CASSRTGGGTETFF
>-|TRBV30
CVWSQQNAETFF
>-|TRBV12-3/TRBV12-4
CASRGWDTKTGELFF
>-|TRBV12-3/TRBV12-4
CVCSTYPGSEVAQYF
>-|TRBV6-5
CASGERSAPLSPHHF
>-|TRBV11-3
CASTEGNTEAFF
>-|TRBV6-1
CASSGFGNTEAFF
>-|TRBV12-3/TRBV12-4
CASSLGGEPYEQYF
>TRBD2|TRBV7-8
CASSLEAGGPGDTQYF
>TRBD2|TRBV11-2
CASSLTQRDYNEQFF
>-|TRBV23-1
CPCSQSSGSESGNTIYF
>TRBD1|TRBV6-5
CTSSTDRGLAQYF
>TRBD2|TRBV19
CASSTSGLVYEQYF
>TRBD2|TRBV20-1
CSASLASGRYRHNEQFF
>TRBD1|TRBV29-1
CSVEDRGYGYTF
>-|TRBV6-5
CAIASRGGRADTQYF
>-|TRBV7-9
CASSLLGSLNSGELFF
>TRBD2|TRBV6-6
CANGFASGTSVDTQYF
>-|TRBV6-1
CASRDQSGREKLFF
>-|TRBV29-1
CSVVPWGSGYIF
>-|TRBV12-3/TRBV12-4
CASILGDGISYNEQFF
>-|TRBV11-2
CASSLTRQRRGDTKYF
>-|TRBV10-3
CAISESHNLNTGELFF
>-|TRBV6-5
CANTSVRGNRLQSQHF
>TRBD2|TRBV28
CANSSPRLAGINEQYF
>TRBD2|TRBV11-2
CASSLEASGTDTQYF
>-|TRBV6-5
CVSSYSPGVGSGTGELFF